This TCR beta chain is drawn from a study of control samples from healthy donors and cancer patients. This clone was seen only once. Trimming shortened V by 0 bases and J by 0 bases, and 9 bases separated the two germline ends. This CDR3 contains 16 residues. CDR1 and CDR2 from the germline V gene are SGDLS and YYNGEE. Here immunoSEQ multiplex PCR was the method, and the copy in TCRdb shows in-frame clones only, minus some. The sample carries about 57,000 clones, around 90% recorded once. The material sequenced was PBMCs. This chain joins TRBV9 and TRBJ1-4, with D unresolved. The sequence came from a man aged 25-45 years with colorectal cancer. CDR3 nucleotide sequence: TGTGCCAGCAGCGTAGGCCGCCGGGCAACTAATGAAAAACTGTTTTTT. Its translation is CASSVGRRATNEKLFF.